This T cell receptor (beta chain) was identified in a study of blood T cell repertoires in COVID-19. Two negative PCRs, clearance, or symptom resolution characterized the recovered Cohort 3 donors. This clone was seen only a few times. CDR1 SNHLY and CDR2 FYNNEI come from the germline V gene. This CDR3 spans 15 amino acids. The germline V and J ends were trimmed by 3 bases and 1 base, with 10 bases remaining between them. Assay: immunoSEQ multiplex PCR; the TCRdb copy retains only in-frame clones and omits some. This sample has 300,000 to 450,000 clones, with approximately 90% found just once. This receptor was taken from a woman under 30 who had recovered from COVID-19. The chain employs TRBV2 and TRBJ2-1, with D unclear. The source material was PBMCs or T cells enriched from blood (not recorded which). The chain's CDR3 is CASSDRNLSYNEQFF. The CDR3 nucleotides are TGTGCCAGCAGTGACAGGAACTTGTCCTACAATGAGCAGTTCTTC. Using reference TRBV2 and TRBJ2-1 for the parts outside the CDR3, the full variable domain is EPEVTQTPSHQVTQMGQEVILRCVPISNHLYFYWYRQILGQKVEFLVSFYNNEISEKSEIFDDQFSVERPDGSNFTLKIRSTKLEDSAMYFCASSDRNLSYNEQFFGPGTRLTVL.